The next 25 T cell receptor beta chains were all read from a single sample in a study of neurological immune-mediated disorders. TCRdb redid the calling of the 5' RACE reads with MiXCR, one entry per CDR3 protein. Among approximately 60,000 distinct CDR3 sequences listed, 3% to 4.5% were seen once. Sequenced: PBMCs. These receptors were obtained from a woman aged 30 to 39 with multiple sclerosis.

The chain couples TRBV20-1 to TRBJ1-3; D not certain. Germline loops: CDR1 DFQATT, CDR2 SNEGSKA (reference sequence). V lost 1 base and J 1 base, leaving 14 bases between the germline ends. The CDR3 spans 16 residues. The CDR3: CSARGLEGKSGNTIYF. CDR3 nucleotide sequence: TGCAGTGCTAGAGGATTGGAGGGAAAATCTGGAAACACCATATATTTT.

The sample holds many counts of this clonotype. This chain connects TRBV24-1 to TRBJ2-2; D is possibly TRBD1 (5 bases). Trimming removed 7 bases from V and 6 bases from J, with 11 bases in between. The V gene's germline CDR1 is KGHDR and CDR2 SFDVKD. The CDR3 contains 13 residues. This CDR3 is CATRGRGPGELFF. DNA for the CDR3: TGTGCCACCAGGGGGCGAGGCCCCGGGGAGCTGTTTTTT.

This clonotype was seen at least ten times. This chain connects TRBV12-5 to TRBJ2-1, with TRBD1 identical over 9 bases. V was pared by 6 bases and J by 8 bases, with 11 bases of the junction left unmatched. The CDR3 is made up of 15 amino acids. CDR1 is LGHNT and CDR2 is FRNRAP in the germline V gene. The CDR3 here is CASGKPGQGVHEQFF. The DNA of the CDR3 is TGTGCTAGTGGGAAACCGGGACAGGGTGTCCATGAGCAGTTCTTC.

In its sample, this clonotype was seen many times. J is TRBJ2-1 and V is TRBV20-1; possibly TRBD1 or TRBD2 for D (6 bases each). The CDR3 contains 14 residues. CDR1 is DFQATT and CDR2 is SNEGSKA in the germline V gene (reference sequence). Trimming cost V 3 bases and J 8 bases, with 17 bases left between them. The CDR3 sequence: CSASGGGREYEQFF. In nucleotides, the CDR3 is TGCAGTGCTAGCGGAGGGGGGCGGGAATATGAGCAGTTCTTC.

This rearrangement joins TRBV29-1 to TRBJ1-1; maybe TRBD1 (6 bases). The V end lost 6 bases, the J end lost 4 bases, and 9 bases lay between the germline ends. Germline-derived CDR1 and CDR2 are SQVTM and ANQGSEA. The length of the CDR3 is 11 residues. DNA for the CDR3: TGCAGCGTAGGGGGTGGCACTGAAGCTTTCTTT. The encoded protein is CSVGGGTEAFF.

This clonotype was recorded at least ten times. This CDR3 is CASSLPGGTGELFF. The DNA for the CDR3 is TGTGCCAGCAGCTTGCCGGGAGGAACCGGGGAGCTGTTTTTT. V usage is TRBV5-6 and J usage is TRBJ2-2; 7 nucleotides match TRBD2. Germline trimming cut 1 base from V and 5 bases from J; bases unmatched to any gene: 2. In germline, CDR1 is SGHDT, CDR2 YYEEEE. This CDR3 contains 14 residues. Supplemented by reference TRBV5-6 and TRBJ2-2, the full variable domain reads DAGVTQSPTHLIKTRGQQVTLRCSPKSGHDTVSWYQQALGQGPQFIFQYYEEEERQRGNFPDRFSGHQFPNYSSELNVNALLLGDSALYLCASSLPGGTGELFFGEGSRLTVL.

This clonotype came up many times. The V call is TRBV29-1, the J call TRBJ2-2; possibly TRBD1 for D (5 bases). Germline values: CDR1 SQVTM, CDR2 ANQGSEA. V gave up 2 bases and J gave up 6 bases, with 13 bases separating them. There are 14 residues in the CDR3. CDR3 nucleotide sequence: TGCAGCGTTGAATCTGGGGCAGGCCCCGGGGAGCTGTTTTTT. Translated: CSVESGAGPGELFF.

With regard to this clonotype: This sequence may be a read error, since a much larger clone differs from it by one base. The chain recombines TRBV20-1 with TRBJ2-3, with D unclear. The CDR3 is 12 amino acids. CDR1 is DFQATT, CDR2 SNEGSKA, per germline (reference sequence). V lost 5 bases, J lost 5 bases, and 11 bases lay in between. CDR3 coding DNA: TGCAGTGCTGGAAAGTTGGGAGATACGCAGTATTTT. It specifies CSAGKLGDTQYF.

The table lists this clonotype with many counts. This chain joins TRBV28 and TRBJ2-7; D possibly corresponds to TRBD1 (6 bases). Trimming removed 6 bases at V and 1 base at J, with 10 bases between. The CDR3 covers 13 residues. Germline CDR1 MDHEN, CDR2 SYDVKM. The CDR3 sequence: CASSEDSSYEQYF. For the CDR3, the DNA is TGTGCCAGCAGCGAGGACAGTTCCTACGAGCAGTACTTC.

At least ten counts were recorded for this clonotype. The chain is built from TRBV29-1 and TRBJ2-7; 10 nucleotides line up with TRBD1. V trimming: 3 bases; J trimming: 5 bases; junction bases outside the gene matches: 7. Germline V gene lookup returns CDR1 SQVTM and CDR2 ANQGSEA. The CDR3 sequence is 14 residues long. In nucleotides, the CDR3 is TGCAGCGTTGAGTTAGGACAGGGGGTGGACGAGCAGTACTTC. Its protein is CSVELGQGVDEQYF.

Written as DNA, the CDR3 is TGTGCCAGCAGTCCTAGACCGAATCAGCCCCAGCATTTT. This sequence encodes CASSPRPNQPQHF. This chain links TRBV27 with TRBJ1-5, with D unresolved. Trimming took off 5 bases at V and 4 bases at J, with 9 bases between the two ends. The CDR3 spans 13 residues. Germline CDR1 is MNHEY and CDR2 is SMNVEV (reference sequence).

This clonotype was seen many times. The chain combines TRBV20-1 with TRBJ2-2, with a possible D match to TRBD1 (9 bases). The CDR3 consists of 19 residues. V was cut by 2 bases and J by 0 bases, with 22 bases left in between. The germline V gene has CDR1 DFQATT and CDR2 SNEGSKA (reference sequence). The CDR3 spells CSARPWGGQGLANTGELFF. DNA of the CDR3: TGCAGTGCTAGACCCTGGGGGGGACAGGGACTAGCGAACACCGGGGAGCTGTTTTTT.

This clonotype was seen ten or more times. The rearrangement uses TRBV20-1 and TRBJ1-2, with TRBD1 as a possible D gene (5 bases). V was shortened by 3 bases and J by 7 bases, with 15 bases between the two germline ends. Germline V CDR1 and CDR2: DFQATT, SNEGSKA (reference sequence). The CDR3 length is 13 residues. The CDR3, as DNA: TGCAGTGCTAGGGGGGAAGGGGTTGCTGGCTACACCTTC. Protein sequence: CSARGEGVAGYTF.

This clonotype was observed at least ten times. Because the CDR3 is missing its conserved closing phenylalanine or tryptophan, this is likely a read error. CDR3 amino acids: CASSAQTGGPLTC. CDR3 DNA sequence: TGTGCCAGCAGCGCTCAGACAGGGGGTCCGCTGACTTGC. The chain links TRBV27 to TRBJ1-2; 9 nucleotides agree with TRBD1. The DNA end is a closer match to TRBJ2-6, so the J assignment may be wrong. The CDR3 runs to 13 residues. CDR1 and CDR2 from the germline V gene are MNHEY and SMNVEV (reference sequence).

This clonotype was counted ten times or more. CDR3 coding DNA: TGTGCCAGCAGTTTGGAGCCCATCAAAAACATTCAGTACTTC. Amino acids: CASSLEPIKNIQYF. V and J are TRBV12-3 or TRBV12-4 and TRBJ2-4; D is unclear. CDR3 length equals 14 residues. Between the trimmed V and J ends, which lost 3 bases and 3 bases, there was a span of 9 bases.

This clonotype has ten or more counts. The genes are TRBV7-3 and TRBJ2-1; 9 positions agree with TRBD2. The germline V gene has CDR1 SGHTA and CDR2 FQGTGA. CDR3 length: 14 amino acids. V trimming: 5 bases; J trimming: 8 bases; junction bases outside the gene matches: 7. CDR3 sequence reads: CASSPTGTSYEQFF. The CDR3 bases are TGTGCCAGCAGCCCGACCGGGACTAGCTATGAGCAGTTCTTC.

This clonotype was picked up many times. This chain uses TRBV15 with TRBJ1-1; unclear D gene. V was clipped by 0 bases and J by 0 bases, with 5 bases between them. From germline, CDR1 is LNHNV and CDR2 YYDKDF (reference sequence). The CDR3 totals 14 residues. The CDR3 protein is CATSRDSLNTEAFF. CDR3 DNA: TGTGCCACCAGCAGAGACAGTCTGAACACTGAAGCTTTCTTT. Supplemented by reference TRBV15 and TRBJ1-1, the full variable domain reads DAMVIQNPRYQVTQFGKPVTLSCSQTLNHNVMYWYQQKSSQAPKLLFHYYDKDFNNEADTPDNFQSRRPNTSFCFLDIRSPGLGDTAMYLCATSRDSLNTEAFFGQGTRLTVV.

This clonotype was detected many times. The chain carries TRBV6-5 and TRBJ1-2; TRBD1 matches 9 bases. The germline V gene encodes CDR1 MNHEY and CDR2 SVGAGI. The trim removed 5 bases at V and 4 bases at J, leaving 5 bases unmatched. The CDR3 runs 14 residues. The CDR3 loop reads CASSAGQGSYGYTF. The CDR3 DNA reads TGTGCCAGCAGTGCGGGACAGGGATCCTATGGCTACACCTTC.

This clonotype came up many times. This chain connects TRBV7-2 to TRBJ2-1; D gene ambiguous. This CDR3 has 14 residues. Germline V gives CDR1 SGHTA, CDR2 FQGNSA. V gave up 6 bases and J gave up 0 bases, with 9 bases separating them. The CDR3: CASRIDSSYNEQFF. CDR3 coding DNA: TGTGCCAGCAGGATAGACTCCTCCTACAATGAGCAGTTCTTC.

This clonotype was detected many times. Its ends do not fully match the called genes, so a read error is possible. The chain joins TRBV5-1 to TRBJ1-5; D remains ambiguous. CDR1 and CDR2 (germline): SGHRS, YFSETQ. CDR3 length equals 13 residues. The CDR3, as DNA: TGCGCCAGCAGCTTGGCCCCTAATCAGCCCCAGAATTTT. It codes for CASSLAPNQPQNF.

In regard to this clonotype: A much larger clone differs from this one at a single base, so this may be a read error. J is TRBJ1-1 and V is TRBV2; no reliable D call. The ends were cut back, 6 bases at V and 2 bases at J, with 7 bases in the middle. The CDR3 totals 12 residues. CDR1 is SNHLY, CDR2 FYNNEI, per germline. Written as DNA, the CDR3 is TGTGCCAGCAGAATATTTAACACTGAAGCTTTCTTT. It is translated as CASRIFNTEAFF.

This clonotype was detected many times. The chain employs TRBV24-1 and TRBJ2-3; the match to TRBD1 covers 9 bases. Germline assignment: CDR1 KGHDR and CDR2 SFDVKD. Trimming removed 4 bases from V and 7 bases from J; junction bases left unmatched: 5. CDR3 length equals 14 residues. CDR3 in amino acids: CATSDPGTGYTQYF. The CDR3 nucleotides are TGTGCCACCAGTGACCCCGGGACAGGGTATACGCAGTATTTT.

This clonotype has a count of ten or more. V usage is TRBV9 and J usage is TRBJ2-1; D is ambiguous. V was clipped by 0 bases and J by 4 bases, with 17 bases between them. This CDR3 region has 17 residues. Per the germline V gene, CDR1 is SGDLS and CDR2 is YYNGEE. The CDR3 loop is CASSVEARQNHYNEQFF. The CDR3 region has the DNA TGTGCCAGCAGCGTAGAGGCGCGGCAGAATCATTACAATGAGCAGTTCTTC.

This clonotype was counted at least ten times. The CDR3: CASSSVSGGANEQFF. The CDR3 nucleotides are TGTGCCAGCAGCTCCGTCAGCGGGGGGGCCAATGAGCAGTTCTTC. The rearrangement links TRBV5-5 to TRBJ2-1, with 10 bases aligning to TRBD2. Germline V gene lookup returns CDR1 SGHKS and CDR2 YYEKEE (reference sequence). The CDR3 runs to 15 residues. The ends lost 3 bases at V and 6 bases at J; junction bases unmatched: 6.

This clonotype occurred many times. The rearrangement links TRBV5-1 to TRBJ1-1; weak D call: TRBD1 (5 bases). Germline V gene lookup returns CDR1 SGHRS and CDR2 YFSETQ. Deletions cut 6 bases from V and 1 base from J, with 16 bases between. There are 15 residues in the CDR3. Here the CDR3 DNA reads TGCGCCAGCAACGTTGGAGGGGCCGGGAACACTGAAGCTTTCTTT. Encoded protein: CASNVGGAGNTEAFF.